A single TCR beta chain is shown here with its context. Its antigen remains unknown. This specimen belongs to a study of lymphopenia after photon versus proton radiotherapy. Study-level results: Authors raise, but do not show, better survival with proton therapy. Larger post-nadir TCR diversity loss correlated inversely with survival in deceased patients. After lymphocyte nadir, photon-treated repertoires showed oligoclonal expansion, especially CD8+ Temra. Photon-treated patients lost naive T cells and TCR diversity; proton-treated stayed stable.

Data came from immunoSEQ multiplex PCR; TCRdb stores just in-frame clones and leaves some out. Among under 70,000 clones listed, about 90% were seen once. Germline values: CDR1 SGHDT, CDR2 YYEEEE. CDR3 length equals 17 residues. The V and J ends lost 4 bases and 2 bases, in that order; junction bases with no gene match: 14. The chain employs TRBV5-6 and TRBJ1-1, with 7 bases matching TRBD1. The sequence was collected from a woman between 40 and 55 years old with cholangiocarcinoma. This specimen consisted of peripheral blood, obtained from a patient treated with photon-based radiotherapy. CDR3 protein: CASSPLTGSGINTEAFF. The CDR3 DNA reads as TGTGCCAGCAGCCCGCTGACAGGGTCGGGCATCAACACTGAAGCTTTCTTT.